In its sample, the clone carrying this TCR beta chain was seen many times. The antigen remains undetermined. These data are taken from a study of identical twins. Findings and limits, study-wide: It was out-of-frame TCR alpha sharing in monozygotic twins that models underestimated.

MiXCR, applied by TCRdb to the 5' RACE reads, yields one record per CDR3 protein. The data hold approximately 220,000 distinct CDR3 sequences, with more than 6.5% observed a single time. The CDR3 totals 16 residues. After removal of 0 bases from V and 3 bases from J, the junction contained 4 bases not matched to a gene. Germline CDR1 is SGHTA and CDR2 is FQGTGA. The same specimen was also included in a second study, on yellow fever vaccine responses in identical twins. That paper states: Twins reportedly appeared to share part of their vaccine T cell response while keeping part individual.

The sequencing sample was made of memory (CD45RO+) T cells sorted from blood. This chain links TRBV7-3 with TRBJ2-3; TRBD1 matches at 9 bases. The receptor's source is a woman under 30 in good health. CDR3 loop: CASSLTADRGTDTQYF. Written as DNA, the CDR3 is TGTGCCAGCAGCTTAACCGCGGACAGGGGAACAGATACGCAGTATTTT.